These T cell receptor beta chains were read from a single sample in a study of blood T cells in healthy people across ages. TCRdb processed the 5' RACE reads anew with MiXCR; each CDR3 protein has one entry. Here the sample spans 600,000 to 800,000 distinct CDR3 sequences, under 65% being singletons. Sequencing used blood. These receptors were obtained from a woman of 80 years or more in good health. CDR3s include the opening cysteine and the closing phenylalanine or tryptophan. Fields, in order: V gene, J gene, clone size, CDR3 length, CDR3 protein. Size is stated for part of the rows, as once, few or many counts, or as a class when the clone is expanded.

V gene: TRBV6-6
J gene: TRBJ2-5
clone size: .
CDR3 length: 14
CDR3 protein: CVSSYDSSQGVQYF

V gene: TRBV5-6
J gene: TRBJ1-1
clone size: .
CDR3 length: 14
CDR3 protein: CASSLVRGPTEAFF

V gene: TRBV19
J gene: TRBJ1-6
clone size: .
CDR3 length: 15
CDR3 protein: CASTSAGSPVEPLHF

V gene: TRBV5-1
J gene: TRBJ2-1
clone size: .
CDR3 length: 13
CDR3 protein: CASSVALAYEQFF

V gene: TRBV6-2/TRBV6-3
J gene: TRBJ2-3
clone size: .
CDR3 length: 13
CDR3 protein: CANSPRSTDTQYF

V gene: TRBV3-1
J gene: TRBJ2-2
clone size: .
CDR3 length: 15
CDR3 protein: CASMRAEGNTGELFF

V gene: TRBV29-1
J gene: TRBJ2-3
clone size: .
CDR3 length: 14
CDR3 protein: CSVARQIGTDTQYF

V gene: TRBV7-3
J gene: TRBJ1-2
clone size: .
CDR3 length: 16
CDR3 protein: CASSAGSGTLNYGYTF

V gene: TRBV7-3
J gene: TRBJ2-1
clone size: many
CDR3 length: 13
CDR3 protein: CASSLTGYNEQFF

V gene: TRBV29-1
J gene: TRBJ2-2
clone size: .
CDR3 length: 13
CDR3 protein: CSVEGGNTGELFF

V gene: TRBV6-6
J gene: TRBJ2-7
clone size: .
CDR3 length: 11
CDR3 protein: CASTDLNEQYF

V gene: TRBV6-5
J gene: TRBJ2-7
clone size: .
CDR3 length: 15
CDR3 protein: CATTSGRPFSYEQYF

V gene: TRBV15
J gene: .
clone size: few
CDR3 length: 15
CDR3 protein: CATSRDLKGRKTQYF

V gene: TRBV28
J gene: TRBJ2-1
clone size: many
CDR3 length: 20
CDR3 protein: CASSSNREWWDHLFYNEQFF

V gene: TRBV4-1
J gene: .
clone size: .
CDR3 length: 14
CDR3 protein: CASKERTSYNEQYF

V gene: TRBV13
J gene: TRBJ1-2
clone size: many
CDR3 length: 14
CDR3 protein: CASSFTGSNYGYTF

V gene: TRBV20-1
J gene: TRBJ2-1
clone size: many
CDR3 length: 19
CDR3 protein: CSAPEPRTSGGASYNEQFF

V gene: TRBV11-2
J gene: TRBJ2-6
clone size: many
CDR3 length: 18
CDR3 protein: CASSPPFGDSSGANVLTF

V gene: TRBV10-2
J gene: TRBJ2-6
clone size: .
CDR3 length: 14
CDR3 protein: CASLPVSGANVLTF

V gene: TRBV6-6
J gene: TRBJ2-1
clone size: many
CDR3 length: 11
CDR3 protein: CASRLLNEQFF

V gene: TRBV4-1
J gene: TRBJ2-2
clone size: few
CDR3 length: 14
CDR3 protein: CASSPGLHTGELFF

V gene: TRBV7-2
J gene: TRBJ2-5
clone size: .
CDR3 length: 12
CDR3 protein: CASSPYGGEQYF

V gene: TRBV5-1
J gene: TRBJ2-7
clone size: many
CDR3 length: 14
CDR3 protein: CASTGEGVRGEQYF